This T cell receptor (beta chain) was recorded in a study of blood T cell repertoires in COVID-19. About the research overall: The study drew acute and convalescent COVID-19 samples from the United States, Italy and Spain.

Participants reported their clinical history, and cohort assignment relied on those reports. The germline gives CDR1 MNHEY, CDR2 SMNVEV (reference sequence). With 3 bases removed from V and 1 base from J, the gap between germline ends came to 18 bases. This CDR3 spans 17 amino acids. This clone was counted once. Repertoires were generated with immunoSEQ multiplex PCR, while TCRdb's copy carries only in-frame clones and drops some. The data show hundreds of thousands of clones, 70% to 90% seen once. The TCR originated in a woman aged 35 to 49 with acute COVID-19. Sequenced material: PBMCs or T cells enriched from blood (not recorded which). The rearrangement uses TRBV27 and TRBJ1-1; a weak D match, TRBD1 (6 bases). CDR3: CASSLAPNRDKNTEAFF. For the CDR3, the DNA is TGTGCCAGCAGTTTGGCACCGAACCGGGACAAGAACACTGAAGCTTTCTTT.